These 15 T cell receptor beta chains were sequenced from one sample in a study of immune evolution from preneoplasia to lung adenocarcinoma. Data came from immunoSEQ multiplex PCR; TCRdb stores just in-frame clones and leaves some out. The table includes about 4,900 clones, approximately 80% detected once. The sample comprised FFPE minimally invasive lung adenocarcinoma tissue. These receptors came from a person aged 50-70 years with lung adenocarcinoma.

The chain carries TRBV6-6 and TRBJ1-2; D is unclear. CDR3 length: 14 amino acids. V was clipped by 3 bases and J by 5 bases, with 13 bases between them. Germline CDR1 reads MNHNY; CDR2 reads SVGAGI (reference sequence). The CDR3 spells CASSYLALWYGYTF. For the CDR3, the DNA is TGTGCCAGCAGTTATCTTGCCCTCTGGTATGGCTACACCTTC.

As regards this clone: One end of the junction does not line up with germline, which may come from a read error. The chain couples TRBV7-9 to TRBJ2-7; perhaps TRBD2 as D (7 bases). This CDR3 has 13 residues. The V gene's germline CDR1 is SEHNR and CDR2 FQNEAQ (reference sequence). CDR3 sequence (DNA): TGTGCCAGCGGCTTCGGGGGAGGGGGCGAGCAGTACTTC. Its translation is CASGFGGGGEQYF.

The V and J genes are TRBV6-6 and TRBJ1-2, with D unresolved. Looked up from germline, CDR1 is MNHNY and CDR2 is SVGAGI (reference sequence). Trimming removed 8 bases at V and 4 bases at J, with 14 bases between. The CDR3 covers 13 residues. The CDR3 is CASGRTNTYGYTF. CDR3 nucleotide sequence: TGTGCCAGCGGAAGGACTAACACCTATGGCTACACCTTC.

This chain links TRBV29-1 with TRBJ2-3, with TRBD2 identical over 9 bases. Germline V gene lookup returns CDR1 SQVTM and CDR2 ANQGSEA. The J segment lost 6 bases and the V segment lost 4 bases, leaving 5 bases of the junction unmatched. The CDR3 runs 13 residues. CDR3 in DNA: TGCAGCGTTGGCGGGGGGGCAAGGGATACGCAGTATTTT. Protein product: CSVGGGARDTQYF.

The V gene is TRBV6-6, the J gene TRBJ2-7, with D unresolved. Germline CDR1 and CDR2: MNHNY and SVGAGI (reference sequence). CDR3 length: 11 residues. V was clipped by 4 bases and J by 7 bases, with 8 bases between them. The CDR3 DNA reads TGTGCCAGCAGTTCCCGAGGAGAGCAGTACTTC. This translates into CASSSRGEQYF.

This chain joins TRBV5-1 and TRBJ2-5, with no clear D. In germline, CDR1 is SGHRS, CDR2 YFSETQ. Trimming took 0 bases from V and 5 from J, leaving 5 bases between them. This CDR3 is built from 12 residues. The DNA of the CDR3 is TGCGCCAGCAGCTTGGCCCTGGAGACCCAGTACTTC. Encoded protein: CASSLALETQYF.

A word on this clone: Additional DNA sequences in this sample encode the identical CDR3. The V call is TRBV15, the J call TRBJ2-5, with D hard to call. Germline V gives CDR1 LNHNV, CDR2 YYDKDF (reference sequence). Trimming left V 0 bases short and J 1 base short, with 0 bases between. The CDR3 contains 12 residues. The CDR3 is CATSRDQETQYF. The CDR3, as DNA: TGTGCCACCAGCAGAGACCAAGAGACCCAGTACTTC.

The chain recombines TRBV30 with TRBJ1-1, with D unclear. V was trimmed by 8 bases and J by 4 bases, leaving 11 bases between them. CDR1 is GTSNPN and CDR2 is SVGIG in the germline V gene (reference sequence). The CDR3 has 11 residues. The chain's CDR3 is CALLGFTEAFF. The CDR3 DNA reads as TGTGCCCTGTTAGGGTTCACTGAAGCTTTCTTT.

The J gene is TRBJ2-1, the V gene TRBV5-1; 12 bases are a match to TRBD2. This CDR3 region has 16 residues. Germline loops: CDR1 SGHRS, CDR2 YFSETQ. V lost 1 base and J lost 6; bases outside the gene matches: 5. CDR3 sequence: CASSLIPTSGSNEQFF. The CDR3 DNA reads TGCGCCAGCAGCTTGATCCCGACTAGCGGGAGCAATGAGCAGTTCTTC.

The chain recombines TRBV19 with TRBJ2-1; 7 bases match TRBD1. J gave up 2 bases and V 3 bases, and 4 bases lay outside the gene matches. Germline V gives CDR1 LNHDA, CDR2 SQIVND (reference sequence). The CDR3 length is 15 residues. CDR3 protein: CASSIRDSPYNEQFF. The CDR3 DNA sequence: TGTGCCAGTAGTATCCGGGACAGCCCCTACAATGAGCAGTTCTTC.

This clone was seen only once. This sequence joins TRBV2 and TRBJ2-7; no firm D call. Germline-derived CDR1 and CDR2 are SNHLY and FYNNEI. V lost 7 bases, J lost 1 base, and 5 bases lay in between. This CDR3 region has 11 residues. CDR3 nucleotide sequence: TGTGCCAGCATCCTATCCTACGAGCAGTACTTC. Translated: CASILSYEQYF.

The chain is built from TRBV2 and TRBJ2-3; possible D gene TRBD2, 5 bases. Trimming left V 8 bases short and J 6 bases short, with 12 bases between. CDR1 is SNHLY, CDR2 FYNNEI, per germline. The CDR3 is 12 amino acids. Here the CDR3 reads CASRLALDTQYF. The DNA for the CDR3 is TGTGCCAGCCGCCTAGCTTTGGATACGCAGTATTTT.

This clone has only one observation. The chain joins TRBV2 to TRBJ1-2; TRBD1 might be the D (6 bases). This CDR3 is built from 14 residues. Germline lookup yields CDR1 SNHLY and CDR2 FYNNEI. Trimming took 4 bases from V and 9 from J, leaving 18 bases between them. CDR3 DNA: TGTGCCAGCAGTGGAGGGGGGCTAGGATTCAGCTACACCTTC. This encodes CASSGGGLGFSYTF.

The chain recombines TRBV9 with TRBJ1-4; maybe TRBD1 (5 bases). Deletions cut 5 bases from V and 6 bases from J, with 17 bases between. The length of the CDR3 is 15 residues. Looked up from germline, CDR1 is SGDLS and CDR2 is YYNGEE. CDR3: CASSRRGEEDEKLFF. CDR3 coding DNA: TGTGCCAGCAGTCGGCGGGGGGAAGAAGATGAAAAACTGTTTTTT.

Details on this clone: Its ends do not fully match the called genes, so a read error is possible. The gene calls are TRBV7-7 and TRBJ2-6; possible D gene TRBD2, 6 bases. This CDR3 contains 15 residues. Germline V gene lookup returns CDR1 SSHAT and CDR2 FNYEAQ (reference sequence). This CDR3 reads CASSLGGAGANVLTF. The CDR3 DNA sequence: TGTGCTAGCAGCTTAGGCGGGGCTGGGGCCAACGTCCTGACTTTC.